One sample yielded the 31 T cell receptor beta chains listed below, sequenced in a study of cytomegalovirus exposure and HLA in healthy donors. Primers for the PCR totalled 60 Vbeta and 13 Jbeta. The assay was immunoSEQ multiplex PCR, and TCRdb's table has in-frame clones only and misses some. Of about 37,000 clones listed, roughly 74% are singletons. The sample consisted of PBMCs. These receptors were collected from a man younger than 40 in good health and CMV-seronegative.

CDR3 coding DNA: TGTGCCAGCAGTACGAGACAGGGCTTCGGCTCCTACGAGCAGTACTTC. It codes for CASSTRQGFGSYEQYF. The chain uses TRBV6-6 and TRBJ2-5; 7 bases line up with TRBD1. The assigned J gene may be wrong: the sequence end matches TRBJ2-7 better. Germline V gene sequence: CDR1 MNHNY, CDR2 SVGAGI (reference sequence). The CDR3 length is 16 residues.

On this clone: Other DNA sequences in the sample encode the same CDR3. The CDR3 protein is CASSVWTSGTGELFF. The DNA of the CDR3 is TGCGCCAGCAGCGTATGGACTAGCGGTACCGGGGAGCTGTTTTTT. The J gene is TRBJ2-2, the V gene TRBV5-1; 10 bases agree with TRBD2. The CDR3 sequence is 15 residues long. Unmatched junction bases numbered 5, after V lost 4 bases and J lost 5 bases. The germline V gene has CDR1 SGHRS and CDR2 YFSETQ.

The chain joins TRBV14 to TRBJ2-7; tentatively, D is TRBD2 (6 bases). CDR1 SGHDN and CDR2 FVKESK come from the germline V gene. This CDR3 is 14 amino acids long. Trimming took 5 bases from V and 3 from J, leaving 14 bases between them. The CDR3 DNA reads TGTGCCAGCAGCGTGGGGTTAGCGGTCTACGAGCAGTACTTC. It specifies CASSVGLAVYEQYF.

V gene TRBV7-9 combines with J gene TRBJ1-3; a weak D match, TRBD1 (5 bases). The germline CDR1 and CDR2 sequences are SEHNR and FQNEAQ (reference sequence). The V gene lost 8 bases and the J gene lost 0 bases, with 11 bases spanning the gap. CDR3 length: 14 amino acids. CDR3 protein: CASATGNSGNTIYF. DNA of the CDR3: TGTGCCAGCGCCACAGGCAACTCTGGAAACACCATATATTTT.

The chain is built from TRBV7-8 and TRBJ2-2; no firm D call. The CDR3 consists of 12 residues. The V end was cut by 5 bases, the J end by 5 bases, with 6 bases between. Germline loops: CDR1 SGHVS, CDR2 FQNEAQ. CDR3 nucleotides: TGTGCCAGCAGCCCGAGGACCGGGGAGCTGTTTTTT. Translated, it gives CASSPRTGELFF.

The V call is TRBV28, the J call TRBJ1-4; D gene unclear. Trimming pared 7 bases from V and 0 bases from J, leaving 12 bases between. Germline V gene sequence: CDR1 MDHEN, CDR2 SYDVKM. This CDR3 comprises 15 residues. The CDR3 region has the DNA TGTGCCAGCACGAATACCCAGGCAACTAATGAAAAACTGTTTTTT. Protein product: CASTNTQATNEKLFF.

The gene calls are TRBV4-1 and TRBJ1-4; 11 positions agree with TRBD1. CDR1 is MGHRA, CDR2 YSYEKL, per germline. The CDR3 extends over 18 amino acids. Trimming at V came to 2 bases and at J to 3 bases, leaving 8 bases not matched to a gene. CDR3 in amino acids: CASSQSGQGASANEKLFF. In DNA, the CDR3 is TGCGCCAGCAGCCAATCCGGACAGGGGGCCTCGGCTAATGAAAAACTGTTTTTT.

This rearrangement joins TRBV5-4 to TRBJ2-3; 8 bases line up with TRBD2. The CDR3 loop spans 16 amino acids. Germline lookup yields CDR1 SGHNT and CDR2 YYREEE (reference sequence). V lost 4 bases to trimming and J lost 3 bases; unmatched junction nucleotides: 10. The CDR3 nucleotides read TGTGCCAGCAGCCGACTAAGCGGGGGTAGTACAGATACGCAGTATTTT. The encoded protein is CASSRLSGGSTDTQYF.

V usage is TRBV7-3 and J usage is TRBJ2-2; D possibly corresponds to TRBD1 (7 bases). In germline, CDR1 is SGHTA, CDR2 FQGTGA. The V and J ends lost 1 base and 5 bases respectively, with 14 bases between them. CDR3 length: 16 residues. The CDR3, as DNA: TGTGCCAGCAGCTTAAGGGCAGGGGGAGGAACCGGGGAGCTGTTTTTT. It translates to CASSLRAGGGTGELFF.

The CDR3 is CASSVGSGGYEQYF. CDR3 nucleotides: TGTGCCAGCAGCGTAGGAAGCGGGGGCTACGAGCAGTACTTC. V usage is TRBV9 and J usage is TRBJ2-7; TRBD2 matches 8 bases. Trimming removed 0 bases from V and 3 bases from J; junction bases left unmatched: 2. Looked up from germline, CDR1 is SGDLS and CDR2 is YYNGEE. The CDR3 covers 14 residues.

V gene TRBV9 combines with J gene TRBJ2-2; D might be TRBD1 (6 bases). The germline V and J ends were trimmed by 6 bases and 7 bases, with 10 bases remaining between them. Germline-derived CDR1 and CDR2 are SGDLS and YYNGEE. The CDR3 runs 12 residues. Written as DNA, the CDR3 is TGTGCCAGCACCACAGGGCTCGGGGAGCTGTTTTTT. Translation gives CASTTGLGELFF.

The J gene is TRBJ1-1, the V gene TRBV9; D gene uncertain. Germline loops: CDR1 SGDLS, CDR2 YYNGEE. The V end lost 0 bases, the J end lost 0 bases, and 6 bases lay between the germline ends. The CDR3 is 14 residues long. The CDR3 region is CASSVAGVNTEAFF. In DNA form, the CDR3 reads TGTGCCAGCAGCGTAGCGGGTGTGAACACTGAAGCTTTCTTT.

This clone is termed medium-sized. This chain connects TRBV6-1 to TRBJ1-6, with D hard to call. Germline V CDR1 and CDR2: MNHNS, SASEGT. The CDR3 consists of 14 residues. Trimming removed 4 bases at V and 8 bases at J, with 12 bases between. Here the CDR3 DNA reads TGTGCCAGCAGTGTGGCCGGTCAGGATTCACCCCTCCACTTT. Translated: CASSVAGQDSPLHF.

This clone showed up just once. The V call is TRBV20-1, the J call TRBJ1-1; D gene uncertain. V was cut by 6 bases and J by 4 bases, with 9 bases left in between. CDR3 length: 11 amino acids. The germline gives CDR1 DFQATT, CDR2 SNEGSKA (reference sequence). For the CDR3, the DNA is TGCAGTGCCATCCCAGGCACTGAAGCTTTCTTT. Protein: CSAIPGTEAFF.

The V gene is TRBV28, the J gene TRBJ2-5, with 14 bases aligning to TRBD2. With 7 bases clipped from V and 4 bases from J, the junction kept 2 bases outside the gene matches. CDR3 length: 14 residues. Germline CDR1 reads MDHEN; CDR2 reads SYDVKM. The CDR3 nucleotides read TGTGCCAGCATCGGGACTAGCGGGAGAGAGACCCAGTACTTC. Protein: CASIGTSGRETQYF.

This clone was found a few times. The CDR3 DNA reads TGTGCCAGCAGTTTAGGCAGGGTTTTCGGTGAAAAACTGTTTTTT. Amino acid sequence: CASSLGRVFGEKLFF. V is TRBV27 and J is TRBJ1-4; TRBD1 might be the D (5 bases). Trimming shortened V by 2 bases and J by 7 bases, and 14 bases separated the two germline ends. CDR1 is MNHEY and CDR2 is SMNVEV in the germline V gene (reference sequence). The CDR3 sequence is 15 residues long.

The genes are TRBV7-6 and TRBJ2-2, with 8 bases lining up with TRBD2. CDR1 and CDR2 (germline): SGHVS, FNYEAQ. The V and J ends lost 1 base and 4 bases, in that order; junction bases with no gene match: 5. This CDR3 region has 16 residues. CDR3 amino acids: CASSLVGGVITGELFF. In nucleotides, the CDR3 is TGTGCCAGCAGCTTAGTCGGGGGGGTTATCACCGGGGAGCTGTTTTTT.

The CDR3 sequence: CASSPLGVSGETQYF. The CDR3, as DNA: TGTGCCAGCAGCCCCTTGGGAGTTTCCGGGGAGACCCAGTACTTC. This chain joins TRBV7-3 and TRBJ2-5; perhaps TRBD2 as D (5 bases). Trimming took off 5 bases at V and 5 bases at J, with 18 bases between the two ends. Germline-derived CDR1 and CDR2 are SGHTA and FQGTGA. CDR3 size: 15 residues.

This clone was seen a handful of times. This chain joins TRBV13 and TRBJ1-5; 9 bases line up with TRBD1. With 5 bases clipped from V and 3 bases from J, the junction kept 5 bases outside the gene matches. Germline-derived CDR1 and CDR2 are PRHDT and FYEKMQ (reference sequence). The CDR3 is 15 residues long. The CDR3 DNA sequence: TGTGCCAGCAGCGACCGGGACAGGGTCAATCAGCCCCAGCATTTT. It specifies CASSDRDRVNQPQHF.

This clone was observed a handful of times. The V call is TRBV6-5, the J call TRBJ2-1; the D gene is possibly TRBD1 (5 bases). The CDR3 extends over 13 amino acids. V was clipped by 8 bases and J by 6 bases, with 14 bases between them. The germline CDR1 and CDR2 sequences are MNHEY and SVGAGI. This chain's CDR3 is CASVGAGFNEQFF. Here the CDR3 DNA reads TGTGCCAGCGTTGGGGCAGGGTTCAATGAGCAGTTCTTC.

V gene TRBV9 combines with J gene TRBJ2-7, with D unclear. The CDR3 loop spans 17 amino acids. V lost 3 bases and J lost 0, with 19 bases in between. Germline CDR1 is SGDLS and CDR2 is YYNGEE. The CDR3 nucleotides are TGTGCCAGCAGCGCAGCCAGGTCGGCGCGAAGCTCCTACGAGCAGTACTTC. This sequence encodes CASSAARSARSSYEQYF. The variable domain in full, with the rest retrieved from reference TRBV9 and TRBJ2-7, is DSGVTQTPKHLITATGQRVTLRCSPRSGDLSVYWYQQSLDQGLQFLIQYYNGEERAKGNILERFSAQQFPDLHSELNLSSLELGDSALYFCASSAARSARSSYEQYFGPGTRLTVT.

The chain has TRBV28 and TRBJ2-5; D gene unclear. Trimming stripped 3 bases from V and 4 bases from J, with 12 bases between. This CDR3 spans 14 amino acids. Per germline, CDR1 MDHEN and CDR2 SYDVKM. CDR3 nucleotide sequence: TGTGCCAGCAGTTTTGTGGCTCTTGTAGAGACCCAGTACTTC. Translated, it gives CASSFVALVETQYF.

This CDR3 reads CASSLGTLQETQYF. The CDR3 DNA reads as TGTGCCAGCTCACTCGGGACACTCCAAGAGACCCAGTACTTC. The chain combines TRBV18 with TRBJ2-5, with D maybe TRBD1 (6 bases). This CDR3 spans 14 amino acids. With 4 bases removed from V and 1 base from J, the gap between germline ends came to 10 bases. CDR1 KGHSH and CDR2 LQKENI come from the germline V gene.

The J gene is TRBJ2-3, the V gene TRBV7-8, with TRBD2 matching over 11 bases. CDR1 is SGHVS and CDR2 is FQNEAQ in the germline V gene. V trimming: 3 bases; J trimming: 0 bases; junction bases outside the gene matches: 2. This CDR3 region has 16 residues. CDR3 nucleotide sequence: TGTGCCAGCAGCTTCTCTAGCGGGGGGAGCACAGATACGCAGTATTTT. The encoded protein is CASSFSSGGSTDTQYF.

This clone occurred a few times. The chain links TRBV11-3 to TRBJ2-5; 8 positions match TRBD1. J lost 4 bases, V lost 6 bases, and 10 bases had no gene match. Germline V gene lookup returns CDR1 SGHNT and CDR2 YENEEA. The CDR3 runs 15 residues. The CDR3 here is CASSHRGKFGETQYF. CDR3 nucleotide sequence: TGTGCCAGCAGTCACAGGGGGAAGTTCGGAGAGACCCAGTACTTC.

The chain is built from TRBV19 and TRBJ1-1; D might be TRBD1 (6 bases). Germline loops: CDR1 LNHDA, CDR2 SQIVND (reference sequence). The germline V and J ends were trimmed by 6 bases and 5 bases, with 19 bases remaining between them. This CDR3 has 15 residues. The CDR3 is CASSTGGGVWTEAFF. In DNA, the CDR3 is TGTGCCAGTAGCACGGGGGGGGGCGTGTGGACTGAAGCTTTCTTT.

This clone rates as medium-sized. The chain carries TRBV29-1 and TRBJ2-6; TRBD1 matches at 10 bases. Germline V lookup: CDR1 SQVTM, CDR2 ANQGSEA. With V trimmed by 7 bases and J by 3 bases, 12 bases remained unmatched. CDR3 length: 17 amino acids. The CDR3: CSAYFADRGHGANVLTF. The CDR3 DNA is TGCAGCGCCTACTTCGCCGACAGGGGGCATGGGGCCAACGTCCTGACTTTC.

J is TRBJ2-5 and V is TRBV4-1; 10 bases match TRBD1. Unmatched junction bases numbered 7, after V lost 4 bases and J lost 5 bases. CDR3 length: 15 amino acids. The germline CDR1 and CDR2 sequences are MGHRA and YSYEKL. CDR3 sequence: CASSLAGQGDETQYF. CDR3 in DNA: TGCGCCAGCAGCCTTGCCGGACAGGGGGACGAGACCCAGTACTTC.

For this clone: Other DNA sequences in the same sample also yield this CDR3. This rearrangement joins TRBV27 to TRBJ1-6, with 7 bases matching TRBD1. The CDR3 loop spans 11 amino acids. Germline-derived CDR1 and CDR2 are MNHEY and SMNVEV (reference sequence). The V segment lost 6 bases and the J segment 14 bases; nucleotides outside the gene matches: 4. The chain's CDR3 is CASRSQGTLHF. CDR3 nucleotide sequence: TGTGCCAGCAGGTCACAGGGGACCCTCCACTTT.

The rearrangement joins TRBV5-1 to TRBJ2-7; weak D call: TRBD1 (7 bases). The CDR3 covers 15 residues. Germline CDR1 and CDR2: SGHRS and YFSETQ. The V gene lost 3 bases and the J gene lost 2 bases, with 15 bases spanning the gap. CDR3: CASSSQGGLAYEQYF. The CDR3 nucleotides read TGCGCCAGCAGCTCCCAGGGGGGCCTCGCCTACGAGCAGTACTTC.

The chain links TRBV5-1 to TRBJ2-3, with a weak D call TRBD2 (5 bases). The V end was cut by 1 base, the J end by 2 bases, with 8 bases between. Germline V gene sequence: CDR1 SGHRS, CDR2 YFSETQ. The CDR3 extends over 14 amino acids. In nucleotides, the CDR3 is TGCGCCAGCAGCTTGTGGACTGCCACAGATACGCAGTATTTT. Translated, it gives CASSLWTATDTQYF.